This T cell receptor (beta chain) was recovered during a study of T cells in Graves' hyperthyroidism and ophthalmopathy. Study-wide points: The authors' 13 V-J model separated ophthalmopathy from stable hyperthyroidism. Peripheral blood also featured most of the thyroid clonotypes expanded above 0.001.

What was amplified from RNA transcripts were TCR beta CDR3 regions. First-round RT-PCR with HTBI primers amplified the TCR CDR3 region. MiXCR was run by TCRdb on the multiplex PCR reads, yielding one entry per CDR3 protein. This sample has 300,000 to 450,000 distinct CDR3 sequences, with about 15% found just once. The CDR3 spans 18 residues. V lost 3 bases, J lost 9 bases, and 12 bases stayed unmatched. Germline V gives CDR1 SEHNR, CDR2 FQNEAQ (reference sequence). On this clonotype itself: Its antigen is unknown.

Graves' hyperthyroidism showing no ophthalmopathy progression within 18 months was considered stable. The clonotype was recovered from a woman aged 55-75 years with Graves' hyperthyroidism. The genes are TRBV7-9 and TRBJ2-4, with 15 bases matching TRBD2. Sequencing was carried out using blood. As DNA, the CDR3 is TGTGCCAGCAGCTTGTCACCGGGACTAGCGGGAGGAGGGAGCATTCAGTACTTC. It is translated as CASSLSPGLAGGGSIQYF.